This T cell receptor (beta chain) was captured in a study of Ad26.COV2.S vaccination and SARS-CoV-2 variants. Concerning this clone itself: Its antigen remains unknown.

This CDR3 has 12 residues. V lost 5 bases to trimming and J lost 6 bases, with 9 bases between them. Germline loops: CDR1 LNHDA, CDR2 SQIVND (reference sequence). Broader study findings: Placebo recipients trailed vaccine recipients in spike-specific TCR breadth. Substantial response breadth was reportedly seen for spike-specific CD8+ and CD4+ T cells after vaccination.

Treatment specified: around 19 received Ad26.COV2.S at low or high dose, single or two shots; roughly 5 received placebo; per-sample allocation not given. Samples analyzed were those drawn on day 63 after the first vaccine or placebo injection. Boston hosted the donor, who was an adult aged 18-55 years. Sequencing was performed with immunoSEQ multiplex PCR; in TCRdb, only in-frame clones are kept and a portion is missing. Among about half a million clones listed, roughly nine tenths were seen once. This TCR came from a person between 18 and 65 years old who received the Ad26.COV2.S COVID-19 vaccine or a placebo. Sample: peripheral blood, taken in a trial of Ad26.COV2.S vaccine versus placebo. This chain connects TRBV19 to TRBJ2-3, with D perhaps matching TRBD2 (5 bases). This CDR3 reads CASSWESDTQYF. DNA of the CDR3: TGTGCCAGTAGTTGGGAGTCCGATACGCAGTATTTT.